This T cell receptor (beta chain) is drawn from a study of blood T cell repertoires in COVID-19. Looking at the study overall: PBMCs, B-cell-depleted T cells, or T cells provided the cDNA or gDNA that made up the material.

V dropped 1 base and J dropped 8; count of bases not matched to a gene: 10. CDR1 and CDR2 (germline): LNHDA, SQIVND (reference sequence). This CDR3 is built from 16 residues. Repertoires were generated with immunoSEQ multiplex PCR, while TCRdb's copy carries only in-frame clones and drops some. The data show 300,000 to 450,000 clones, 87% seen once. The sequence derives from a woman in her fifties or sixties with COVID-19, enrolled during active disease. The V gene is TRBV19, the J gene TRBJ1-4, with TRBD1 matching over 7 bases. The sample consisted of peripheral blood. The chain's CDR3 is CASSIASTGKGEKLFF. CDR3 sequence (DNA): TGTGCCAGTAGTATAGCGTCGACAGGGAAAGGCGAAAAACTGTTTTTT.